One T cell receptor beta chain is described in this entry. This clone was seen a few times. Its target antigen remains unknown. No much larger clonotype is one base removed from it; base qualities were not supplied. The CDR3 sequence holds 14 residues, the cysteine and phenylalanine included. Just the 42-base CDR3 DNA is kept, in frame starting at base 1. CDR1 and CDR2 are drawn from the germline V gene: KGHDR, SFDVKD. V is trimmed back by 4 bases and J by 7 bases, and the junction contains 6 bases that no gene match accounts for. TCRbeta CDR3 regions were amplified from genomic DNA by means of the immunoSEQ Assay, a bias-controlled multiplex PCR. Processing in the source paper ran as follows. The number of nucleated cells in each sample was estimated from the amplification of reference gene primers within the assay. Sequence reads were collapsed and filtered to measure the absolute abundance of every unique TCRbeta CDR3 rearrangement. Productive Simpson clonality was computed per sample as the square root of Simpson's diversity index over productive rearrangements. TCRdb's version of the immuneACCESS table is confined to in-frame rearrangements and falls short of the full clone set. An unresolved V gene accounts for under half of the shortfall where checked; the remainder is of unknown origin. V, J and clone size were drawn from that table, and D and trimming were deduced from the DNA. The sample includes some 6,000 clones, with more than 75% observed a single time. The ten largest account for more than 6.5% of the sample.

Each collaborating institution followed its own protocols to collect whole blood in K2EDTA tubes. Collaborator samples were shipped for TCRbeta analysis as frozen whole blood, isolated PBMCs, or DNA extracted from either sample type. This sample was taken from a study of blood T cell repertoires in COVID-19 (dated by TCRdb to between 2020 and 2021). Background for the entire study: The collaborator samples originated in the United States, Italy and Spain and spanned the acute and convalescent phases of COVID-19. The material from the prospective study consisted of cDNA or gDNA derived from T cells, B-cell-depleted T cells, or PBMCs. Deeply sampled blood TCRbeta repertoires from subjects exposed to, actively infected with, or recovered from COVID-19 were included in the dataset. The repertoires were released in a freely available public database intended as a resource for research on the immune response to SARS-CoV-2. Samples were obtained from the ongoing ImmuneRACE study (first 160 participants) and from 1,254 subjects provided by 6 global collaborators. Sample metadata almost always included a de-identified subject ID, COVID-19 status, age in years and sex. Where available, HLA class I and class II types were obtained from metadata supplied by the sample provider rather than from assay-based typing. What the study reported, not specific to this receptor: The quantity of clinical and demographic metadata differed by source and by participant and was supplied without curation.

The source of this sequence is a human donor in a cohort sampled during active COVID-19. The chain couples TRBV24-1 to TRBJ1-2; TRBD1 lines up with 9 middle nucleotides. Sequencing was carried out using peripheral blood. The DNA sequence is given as TGTGCCACCAGTGAACACCGGGACAGGGCTGGCTACACCTTC. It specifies CATSEHRDRAGYTF.